The clone carrying this T cell receptor beta chain has a handful of counts. This CDR3 is built from 14 residues. The V end was cut by 0 bases, the J end by 7 bases, with 14 bases between. CDR1 is SGHRS and CDR2 is YFSETQ in the germline V gene. TCRdb fed the RT-PCR reads into MiXCR, producing one record per CDR3 protein. The profile covers about 700,000 distinct CDR3 sequences, with 13% to 15% appearing a single time and 3.6% taken by the ten largest. The sample was memory CD4+ T cells from blood. V and J are TRBV5-1 and TRBJ2-7; tentative D call: TRBD2 (6 bases). The TCR originated in a female donor in good health, serving as a healthy control. The CDR3 nucleotides are TGCGCCAGCAGCTTGGAGGGGACTGTAGGGGAGCAGTACTTC. Residues: CASSLEGTVGEQYF.